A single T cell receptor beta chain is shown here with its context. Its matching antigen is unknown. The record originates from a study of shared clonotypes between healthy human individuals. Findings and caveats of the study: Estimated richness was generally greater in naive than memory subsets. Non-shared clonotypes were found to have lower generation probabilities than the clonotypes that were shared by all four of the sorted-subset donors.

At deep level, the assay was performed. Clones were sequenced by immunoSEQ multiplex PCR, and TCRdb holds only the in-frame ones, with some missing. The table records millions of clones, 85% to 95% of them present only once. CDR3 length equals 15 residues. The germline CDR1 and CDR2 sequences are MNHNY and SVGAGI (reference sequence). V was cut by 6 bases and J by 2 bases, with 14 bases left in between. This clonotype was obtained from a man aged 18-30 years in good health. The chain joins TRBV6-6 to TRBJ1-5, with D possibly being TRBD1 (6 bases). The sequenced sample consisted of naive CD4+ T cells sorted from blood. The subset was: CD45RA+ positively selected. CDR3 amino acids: CASRPDRLGNQPQHF. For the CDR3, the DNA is TGTGCCAGCAGACCCGACAGGTTGGGCAATCAGCCCCAGCATTTT.